One sample yielded the 13 T cell receptor beta chains listed below, sequenced in a study of blood T cell repertoires in COVID-19. Clones were sequenced by immunoSEQ multiplex PCR, and TCRdb holds only the in-frame ones, with some missing. The table records some 130,000 clones, 80% to 85% of them present only once. Specimen: PBMCs or T cells enriched from blood (not recorded which). These receptors originate from a man between 25 and 39 years old who had recovered from COVID-19.

V and J are TRBV4-1 and TRBJ2-3, with 10 bases lining up with TRBD2. The CDR3 extends over 15 amino acids. V lost 6 bases and J lost 6; bases outside the gene matches: 9. Germline V gives CDR1 MGHRA, CDR2 YSYEKL. The CDR3 coding sequence is TGCGCCAGCAGGAAAGGGACTAGCGAGTTTGATACGCAGTATTTT. This codes for CASRKGTSEFDTQYF.

The genes are TRBV5-1 and TRBJ1-2; TRBD1 matches 8 bases. The V gene's germline CDR1 is SGHRS and CDR2 YFSETQ. Trimming took 2 bases from V and 6 from J; bases not matched to a gene: 3. This CDR3 contains 13 residues. The CDR3: CASSLGQGHGYTF. In DNA, the CDR3 is TGCGCCAGCAGCTTAGGACAGGGTCATGGCTACACCTTC.

The chain links TRBV19 to TRBJ1-2, with a tentative D call TRBD1 (5 bases). Germline V CDR1 and CDR2: LNHDA, SQIVND (reference sequence). The CDR3 contains 14 residues. With 7 bases removed from V and 8 bases from J, the gap between germline ends came to 20 bases. DNA for the CDR3: TGTGCCAGTACTCAGATCTCTGGGGGAGGAGGCTACACCTTC. This codes for CASTQISGGGGYTF.

This chain uses TRBV2 with TRBJ2-7, with 7 bases that match TRBD1. The germline CDR1 and CDR2 sequences are SNHLY and FYNNEI. The CDR3 spans 14 residues. The ends lost 7 bases at V and 4 bases at J; junction bases unmatched: 10. The CDR3 bases are TGTGCCAGCATTCATCCGGGACAGCAATACGAGCAGTACGTC. Translated: CASIHPGQQYEQYV.

The rearrangement uses TRBV5-4 and TRBJ1-6; TRBD1 matches at 10 bases. With 4 bases clipped from V and 8 bases from J, the junction kept 6 bases outside the gene matches. The CDR3 runs to 15 residues. Germline V lookup: CDR1 SGHNT, CDR2 YYREEE (reference sequence). CDR3: CASSSGTGEHSPLHF. DNA of the CDR3: TGTGCCAGCAGCAGCGGGACAGGGGAACATTCACCCCTCCACTTT.

The chain combines TRBV18 with TRBJ2-7, with TRBD1 identical over 10 bases. In germline, CDR1 is KGHSH, CDR2 LQKENI. The CDR3 is made up of 15 amino acids. V lost 4 bases and J lost 2; bases outside the gene matches: 5. The CDR3, as DNA: TGTGCCAGCTCACGTTCGACAGGGGGCACCTACGAGCAGTACTTC. Its protein is CASSRSTGGTYEQYF.

The chain couples TRBV4-2 to TRBJ2-2; D remains ambiguous. Germline CDR1 reads LGHNA; CDR2 reads YNFKEQ. The CDR3 is 17 residues long. The V end lost 1 base, the J end lost 3 bases, and 15 bases lay between the germline ends. The CDR3 protein is CASSQGTLESHTGELFF. CDR3 coding DNA: TGTGCCAGCAGCCAAGGTACGCTAGAAAGTCACACCGGGGAGCTGTTTTTT.

This chain links TRBV6-5 with TRBJ2-7, with D maybe TRBD1 (5 bases). Trimming took off 6 bases at V and 7 bases at J, with 22 bases between the two ends. The CDR3 contains 15 residues. The germline gives CDR1 MNHEY, CDR2 SVGAGI. This CDR3 is CASRKTEHSSGEQYV. The CDR3 nucleotides read TGTGCCAGCAGAAAGACAGAACACTCCTCAGGGGAGCAGTACGTC.

The chain is built from TRBV3-1 (or the pseudogene TRBV3-2) and TRBJ2-5; D is uncertain. Trimming took 1 base from V and 5 from J, leaving 8 bases between them. The CDR3 length is 13 residues. CDR1 LGHDT and CDR2 YNNKEL come from the germline V gene (reference sequence). The CDR3 nucleotides read TGTGCCAGCAGCCAAGGGTTCCGGGAGACCCAGTACTTC. This encodes CASSQGFRETQYF.

V usage is TRBV2 and J usage is TRBJ2-2, with D perhaps matching TRBD1 (6 bases). The germline V gene encodes CDR1 SNHLY and CDR2 FYNNEI. V was clipped by 6 bases and J by 5 bases, with 13 bases between them. The CDR3 runs 14 residues. The CDR3 DNA sequence: TGTGCCAGCAGCGGAGACAGGTCGACCGGGGAGCTGTTTTTT. This encodes CASSGDRSTGELFF. Complete variable domain (other parts from reference TRBV2 and TRBJ2-2): EPEVTQTPSHQVTQMGQEVILRCVPISNHLYFYWYRQILGQKVEFLVSFYNNEISEKSEIFDDQFSVERPDGSNFTLKIRSTKLEDSAMYFCASSGDRSTGELFFGEGSRLTVL.

The chain couples TRBV30 to TRBJ1-6; D uncertain. Germline CDR1 GTSNPN, CDR2 SVGIG (reference sequence). V was shortened by 0 bases and J by 15 bases, with 9 bases between the two germline ends. This CDR3 is built from 11 residues. The CDR3 spells CAWSVTAHLHF. CDR3 sequence (DNA): TGTGCCTGGAGTGTAACAGCTCACCTCCACTTT.

V usage is TRBV5-1 and J usage is TRBJ1-2, with D hard to call. Trimming removed 4 bases at V and 8 bases at J, with 18 bases between. CDR3 size: 14 residues. Looked up from germline, CDR1 is SGHRS and CDR2 is YFSETQ. CDR3 sequence reads: CASSPGGETPGYTF. CDR3 bases: TGCGCCAGCAGCCCGGGTGGAGAAACGCCCGGCTACACCTTC.

The gene calls are TRBV7-9 and TRBJ1-5; possibly TRBD1 for D (5 bases). This CDR3 is built from 15 residues. Trimming left V 5 bases short and J 5 bases short, with 16 bases between. Looked up from germline, CDR1 is SEHNR and CDR2 is FQNEAQ (reference sequence). CDR3 bases: TGTGCCAGCAGCGGGGGAGGGAAGGGCGATCAGCCCCAGCATTTT. This encodes CASSGGGKGDQPQHF.